This T cell receptor (beta chain) was recovered during a study of T cell responses to AZD1222 COVID-19 vaccine. General study findings and limits: Reports say nearly half of spike-specific TCRs go after unmutated variant regions. Seropositive at baseline were only six AZD1222 recipients. Females made up more of the donors, who were largely white British, and clonal diversity may have come out too low.

Some clones are missing from TCRdb's copy, which holds only in-frame ones; the method was immunoSEQ multiplex PCR. The data contain tens of thousands of clones, about 93% of them singletons. In regard to this clone: The antigen is undetermined.

This sample comprised peripheral blood, obtained 28 days after the second AZD1222 dose. The TCR was taken from an adult who received the AZD1222 COVID-19 vaccine.

The CDR3 nucleotides read TGCGCCAGCAGCTTGGGGGGACTTCTCAACTATGGCTACACCTTC. As protein: CASSLGGLLNYGYTF. The gene calls are TRBV5-1 and TRBJ1-2, with a possible D match to TRBD1 (5 bases). V lost 0 bases and J 2 bases, leaving 11 bases between the germline ends. CDR1 is SGHRS, CDR2 YFSETQ, per germline. The CDR3 extends over 15 amino acids. Looking up the rest from reference TRBV5-1 and TRBJ1-2 gives the full variable domain: KAGVTQTPRYLIKTRGQQVTLSCSPISGHRSVSWYQQTPGQGLQFLFEYFSETQRNKGNFPGRFSGRQFSNSRSEMNVSTLELGDSALYLCASSLGGLLNYGYTFGSGTRLTVV.